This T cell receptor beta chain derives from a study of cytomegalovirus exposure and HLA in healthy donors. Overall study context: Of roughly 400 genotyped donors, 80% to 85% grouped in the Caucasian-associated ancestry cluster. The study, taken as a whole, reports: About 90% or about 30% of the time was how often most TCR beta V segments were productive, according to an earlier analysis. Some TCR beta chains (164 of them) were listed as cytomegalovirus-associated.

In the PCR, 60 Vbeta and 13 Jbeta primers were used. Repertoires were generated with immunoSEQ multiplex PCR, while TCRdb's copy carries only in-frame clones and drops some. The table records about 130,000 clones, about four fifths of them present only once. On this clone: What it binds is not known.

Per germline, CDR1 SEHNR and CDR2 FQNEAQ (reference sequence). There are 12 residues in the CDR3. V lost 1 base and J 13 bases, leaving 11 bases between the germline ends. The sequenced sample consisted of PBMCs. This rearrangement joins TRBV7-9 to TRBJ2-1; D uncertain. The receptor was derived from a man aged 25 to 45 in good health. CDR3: CASSLDGFSQFF. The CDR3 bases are TGTGCCAGCAGCTTAGACGGTTTTAGCCAGTTCTTC.